The clone carrying this TCR beta chain counts as medium-sized. Its antigen is still unknown. The CDR3 is made up of 11 amino acids. Treatment reported: approximately nine-day PBMC culture with coronavirus spike peptide pools or control peptides (ViraFEST assay). After being plated at over 1.5 million per well, PBMCs were cultured with about 10 IU/ml IL-2 and roughly 9.8 ug/ml peptide pools. Half-medium changes with fresh IL-2 medium occurred on days 3 and 7. An Oncomine TCR Beta short-read assay was used to sequence the DNA from cultured CD4+ T cells. Genomic DNA was drawn out of CD4+ T cells grown in culture. TCRdb reprocessed the PCR reads with MiXCR, giving one entry per CDR3 protein. The sample has over 10,000 distinct CDR3 sequences, 30% to 35% seen once. These data belong to a study of vaccination and CD4 T cells after COVID-19. Across the whole study: Two doses of either BNT162b2 or mRNA-1273 vaccine went to participants.

This sequence originates from a human donor who had recovered from COVID-19. This chain joins TRBV21-1 and TRBJ1-1; TRBD1 is taken as the D call from the table, unchecked against the DNA. TRBV21-1 is a pseudogene segment. The sequencing sample was made of CD4+ T cells from blood, cultured in vitro. The CDR3 protein is CASRTGGEAFF. The CDR3 nucleotides read TGTGCCAGCAGGACGGGGGGTGAAGCTTTCTTT.